The sequence of this TCR beta chain was determined in a study of blood T cells in healthy people across ages. Samples had at least 7 million PBMCs isolated from them. The CDR3 length is 14 residues. Germline-derived CDR1 and CDR2 are SGHTA and FQGNSA. Alongside a J-beta primer mix, a sample-barcoded 5' primer served in a second PCR lasting roughly 7 to 11 cycles. Sequencing recovered at least 3 million CDR3-containing paired-end reads from each sample. TCRdb independently ran MiXCR on the 5' RACE reads; one entry per CDR3 protein. The sample has about 770,000 distinct CDR3 sequences, about 42% seen once.

The source material was blood. The chain employs TRBV7-2 and TRBJ2-4; 7 nucleotides align to TRBD2. Near its end, the DNA agrees better with TRBJ2-7, so the J call may be wrong. The sequence was obtained from a man between 60 and 70 years old in good health. CDR3 bases: TGTGCCAGCAGCTTAGGCGGGGGTAAAAACGAGCAGTACTTC. Amino acids: CASSLGGGKNEQYF.